This TCR beta chain stems from a study of cytomegalovirus exposure and HLA in healthy donors. Study-wide results and limits: Another analysis was done later, and it associated 16,951 TCR beta sequences with HLA alleles at 0.05 false discovery rate. Most CMV-associated TCR beta chains appeared HLA-restricted in a later analysis. What TCR beta sequences reportedly achieved was accurate prediction of HLA-A and HLA-B alleles in most subjects.

From germline, CDR1 is MDHEN and CDR2 SYDVKM. With 1 base removed from V and 0 bases from J, the gap between germline ends came to 12 bases. CDR3 length equals 17 residues. About this clone itself: Its cognate antigen is unknown.

The PCR used 60 Vbeta and 13 Jbeta primers. Here immunoSEQ multiplex PCR was the method, and the copy in TCRdb shows in-frame clones only, minus some. This repertoire shows a few hundred thousand clones, roughly 83% found once; its top ten account for approximately 1.4%. This sequence joins TRBV28 and TRBJ1-4, with D uncertain. The TCR originated in a girl aged 5-17 years in good health and CMV-seronegative. The sequencing input was PBMCs. The CDR3 nucleotides read TGTGCCAGCAGTTTATTGCGGGGAGGTCCAACTAATGAAAAACTGTTTTTT. It yields the protein CASSLLRGGPTNEKLFF.